This T cell receptor (beta chain) derives from a study of CD8 T cells in Susac syndrome. The study's findings and limits: Among people with Susac, CD8+ clonal expansion was greatest in TEMRA cells and active patients.

RNA, at about 0.5 to 1 ug, was reverse transcribed with random hexamers. TCRdb reanalysed the immunoSEQ multiplex PCR reads using MiXCR and keeps one entry per CDR3 protein. The sample holds roughly 25,000 distinct CDR3 sequences, around 93% seen once. With respect to this clonotype: Antigen specificity is unknown.

The CDR3 has 13 amino acids. Germline V lookup: CDR1 GTSNPN, CDR2 SVGIG (reference sequence). V lost 4 bases and J 3 bases, leaving 13 bases between the germline ends. In blood CD8+ and CD4+ T cells, TCR beta underwent sequencing. Patients with Susac syndrome met diagnostic criteria that were recently defined for definite or probable disease. Specimen: CD8+ T cells from PBMCs. The chain employs TRBV30 and TRBJ2-7; D unresolved. This TCR came from a human donor with Susac syndrome. The CDR3 loop reads CAWNRPNHYEQYF. CDR3 in DNA: TGTGCCTGGAATAGGCCCAACCACTACGAGCAGTACTTC.